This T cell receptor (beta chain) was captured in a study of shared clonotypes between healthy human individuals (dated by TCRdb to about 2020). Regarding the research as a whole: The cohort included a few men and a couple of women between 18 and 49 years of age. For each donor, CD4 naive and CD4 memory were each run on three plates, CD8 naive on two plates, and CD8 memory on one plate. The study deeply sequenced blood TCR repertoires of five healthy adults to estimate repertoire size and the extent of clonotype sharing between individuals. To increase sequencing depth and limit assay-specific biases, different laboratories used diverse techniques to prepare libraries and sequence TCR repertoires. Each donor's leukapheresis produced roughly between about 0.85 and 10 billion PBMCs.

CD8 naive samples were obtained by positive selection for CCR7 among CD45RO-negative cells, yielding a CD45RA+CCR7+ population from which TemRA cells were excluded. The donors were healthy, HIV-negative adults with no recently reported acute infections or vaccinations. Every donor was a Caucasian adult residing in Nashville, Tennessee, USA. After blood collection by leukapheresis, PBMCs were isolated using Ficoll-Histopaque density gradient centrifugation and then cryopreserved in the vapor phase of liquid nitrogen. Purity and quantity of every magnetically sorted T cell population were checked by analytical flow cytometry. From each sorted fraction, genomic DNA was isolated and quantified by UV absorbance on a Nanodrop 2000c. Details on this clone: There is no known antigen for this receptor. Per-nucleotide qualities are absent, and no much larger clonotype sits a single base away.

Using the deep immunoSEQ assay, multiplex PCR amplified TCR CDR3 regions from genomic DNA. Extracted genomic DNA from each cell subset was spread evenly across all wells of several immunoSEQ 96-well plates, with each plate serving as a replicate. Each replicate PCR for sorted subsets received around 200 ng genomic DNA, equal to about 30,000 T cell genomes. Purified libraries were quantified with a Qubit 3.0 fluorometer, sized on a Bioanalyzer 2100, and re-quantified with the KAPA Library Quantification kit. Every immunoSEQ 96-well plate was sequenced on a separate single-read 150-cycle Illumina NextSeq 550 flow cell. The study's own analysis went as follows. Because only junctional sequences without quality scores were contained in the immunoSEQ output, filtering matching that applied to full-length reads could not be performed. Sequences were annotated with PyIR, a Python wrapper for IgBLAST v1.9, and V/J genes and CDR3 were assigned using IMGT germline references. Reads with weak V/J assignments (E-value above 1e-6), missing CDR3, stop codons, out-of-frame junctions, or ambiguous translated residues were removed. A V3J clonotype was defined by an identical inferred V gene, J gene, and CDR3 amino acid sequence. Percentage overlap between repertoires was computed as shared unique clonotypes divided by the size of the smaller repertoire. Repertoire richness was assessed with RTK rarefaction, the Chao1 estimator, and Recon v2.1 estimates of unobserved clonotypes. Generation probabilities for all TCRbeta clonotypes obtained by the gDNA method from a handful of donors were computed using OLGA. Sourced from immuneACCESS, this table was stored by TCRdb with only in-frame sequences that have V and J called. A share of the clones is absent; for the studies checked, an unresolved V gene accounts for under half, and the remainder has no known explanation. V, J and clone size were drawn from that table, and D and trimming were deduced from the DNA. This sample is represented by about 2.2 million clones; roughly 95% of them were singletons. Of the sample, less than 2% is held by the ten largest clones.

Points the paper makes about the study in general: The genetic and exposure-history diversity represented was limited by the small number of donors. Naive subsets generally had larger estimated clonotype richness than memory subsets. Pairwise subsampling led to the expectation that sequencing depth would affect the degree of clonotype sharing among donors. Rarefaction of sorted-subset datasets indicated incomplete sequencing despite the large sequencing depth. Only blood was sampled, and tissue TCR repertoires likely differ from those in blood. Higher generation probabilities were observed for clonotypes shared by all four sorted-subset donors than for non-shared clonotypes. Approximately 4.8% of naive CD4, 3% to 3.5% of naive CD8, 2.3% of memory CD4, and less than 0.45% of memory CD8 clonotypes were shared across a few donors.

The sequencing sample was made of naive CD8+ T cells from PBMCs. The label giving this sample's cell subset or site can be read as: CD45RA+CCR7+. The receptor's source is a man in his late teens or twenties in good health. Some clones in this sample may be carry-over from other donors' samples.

The CDR3 region has the sequence CASSGWTSGRTYEQYF. The sequence in DNA is TGTGCCAGCAGCGGATGGACTAGCGGGAGAACCTACGAGCAGTACTTC. The sequence joins TRBV5-6 to TRBJ2-7, with 13 bases matching TRBD2. Ends trimmed: V by 4 bases, J by 2 bases; bases unmatched to a gene: 6. The germline V gene gives CDR1 as SGHDT and CDR2 as YYEEEE. The CDR3 numbers 16 residues from cysteine through phenylalanine. Only the CDR3 part of the read is kept: 48 bases, read in frame from the first base.